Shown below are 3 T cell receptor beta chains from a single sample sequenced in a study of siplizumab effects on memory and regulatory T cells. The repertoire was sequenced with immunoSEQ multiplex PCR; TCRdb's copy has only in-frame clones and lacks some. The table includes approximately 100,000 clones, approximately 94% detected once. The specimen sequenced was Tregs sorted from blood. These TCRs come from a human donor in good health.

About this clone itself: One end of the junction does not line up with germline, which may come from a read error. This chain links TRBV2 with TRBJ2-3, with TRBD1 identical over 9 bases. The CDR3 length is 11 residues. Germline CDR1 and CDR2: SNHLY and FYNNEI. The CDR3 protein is CASSQPGQGVF. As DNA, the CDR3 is TGTGCCAGCAGCCAACCGGGACAGGGTGTATTT.

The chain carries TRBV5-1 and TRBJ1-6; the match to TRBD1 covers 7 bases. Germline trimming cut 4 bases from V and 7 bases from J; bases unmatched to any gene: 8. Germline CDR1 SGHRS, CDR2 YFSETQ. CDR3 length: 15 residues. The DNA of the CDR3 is TGCGCCAGCAGCGTGAACAGGGGAGGCAATTCACCCCTCCACTTT. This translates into CASSVNRGGNSPLHF.

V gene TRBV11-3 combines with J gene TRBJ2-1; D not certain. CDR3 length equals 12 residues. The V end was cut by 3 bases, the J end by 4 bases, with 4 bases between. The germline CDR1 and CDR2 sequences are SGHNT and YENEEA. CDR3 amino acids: CASSFQYNEQFF. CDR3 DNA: TGTGCCAGCAGCTTTCAGTACAATGAGCAGTTCTTC.